This is a list of T cell receptor beta chains from one sample in a study of monozygotic twins with inflammatory bowel disease. TCRdb reprocessed the 5' RACE reads and keeps a single row for each CDR3 protein, giving no DNA. Its clone listing holds about 330,000 distinct CDR3 sequences. The source material was blood. The receptors derive from a human donor with ulcerative colitis or Crohn's disease, or a healthy co-twin of an affected twin (not recorded which). The CDR3 runs from the conserved cysteine through the conserved F or W.

>TRBJ1-6|TRBV5-5
CASSLELLRNSPLHF
>TRBJ2-3|TRBV5-4
CASSITSGSGADTQYF
>TRBJ2-7|TRBV5-1
CASSLGVTVESEQYF
>TRBJ2-1|TRBV6-2/TRBV6-3
CASSYGKLYNEQFF
>TRBJ1-5|TRBV2
CASTKGLGLNQPQHF
>TRBJ2-1|TRBV5-1
CASSLDTGGGDEQFF
>TRBJ2-4|TRBV29-1
CSVELPTLAKNIQYF
>TRBJ2-6|TRBV5-1
CASSLVINSGANVLTF
>TRBJ1-1|TRBV4-1
CASSQVQGDTEAFF
>TRBJ2-6|TRBV20-1
CSASPRDRTFSGANVLTF
>TRBJ2-2|TRBV27
CASSLSYSGRVTGELFF
>TRBJ1-3|TRBV6-2/TRBV6-3
CASRNNIGSGNTIYF
>TRBJ2-1|TRBV29-1
CSVDSLAVYNEQFF
>TRBJ2-1|TRBV12-3/TRBV12-4
CASSLGVNRGEQFF
>TRBJ2-5|TRBV7-6
CASSLVGIGGGLSKTQYF
>TRBJ2-1|TRBV5-1
CASSSETGIRDNEQFF
>TRBJ2-3|TRBV5-1
CASSLGAGGAHTDTQYF
>TRBJ2-6|TRBV24-1
CATSDLTSGANVLTF
>TRBJ2-7|TRBV5-1
CASSRTTGSYEQYF
>TRBJ2-5|TRBV3-1
CASSQDIRQVEETQYF
>TRBJ2-5|TRBV4-2
CASGGTGSKETQYF
>TRBJ2-1|TRBV12-3/TRBV12-4
CASTLGQGDEQFF
>TRBJ2-5|TRBV20-1
CSARDGASEETQYF
>TRBJ1-4|TRBV27
CASSHYRGLGEKLFF
>TRBJ1-1|TRBV18
CASSPMSTDLNTEAFF
>TRBJ1-5|TRBV15
CATSRSDGSNQPQHF
>TRBJ2-3|TRBV5-6
CASSLFGTPLLHTDTQYF
>TRBJ2-5|TRBV29-1
CSVSEGTPETQYF
>TRBJ1-4|TRBV7-9
CASREGDEKLFF
>TRBJ2-3|TRBV29-1
CSVPGPGTDTQYF
>TRBJ1-2|TRBV28
CASRGQVYGYTF
>TRBJ2-2|TRBV12-3/TRBV12-4
CASSLRGPKTGELFF
>TRBJ1-2|TRBV6-1
CASSEVRGNYGYTF
>TRBJ2-7|TRBV3-1
CASSRSGGNEQYF
>TRBJ2-2|TRBV7-3
CASSLNLGGELFF
>TRBJ2-2|TRBV5-1
CASSSHQAGFENTGELFF
>TRBJ1-4|TRBV6-1
CASSEDRGRAGNEKLFF